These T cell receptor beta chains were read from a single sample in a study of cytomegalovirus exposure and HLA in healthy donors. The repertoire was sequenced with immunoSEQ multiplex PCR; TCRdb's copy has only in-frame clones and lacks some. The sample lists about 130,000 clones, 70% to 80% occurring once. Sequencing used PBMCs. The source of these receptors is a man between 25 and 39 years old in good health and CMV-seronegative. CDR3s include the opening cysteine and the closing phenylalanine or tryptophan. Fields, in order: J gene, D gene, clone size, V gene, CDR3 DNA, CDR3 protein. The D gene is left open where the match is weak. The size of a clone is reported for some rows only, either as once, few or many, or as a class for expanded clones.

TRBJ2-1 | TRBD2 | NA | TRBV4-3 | TGCGCCAGCAGCCCCCAGGAGCGGGGAATCCACAATGAGCAGTTCTTC | CASSPQERGIHNEQFF
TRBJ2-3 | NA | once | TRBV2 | TGTGCCAGCACCACTGGTAGGGGTGGCACAGATACGCAGTATTTT | CASTTGRGGTDTQYF
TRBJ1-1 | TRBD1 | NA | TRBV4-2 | TGTGCCAGCAGCCAACGTACAGGGGCCACTGAAGCTTTCTTT | CASSQRTGATEAFF
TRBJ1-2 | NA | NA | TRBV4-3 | TGCGCCAGCAGCCGCCTTCAGGCAGGGGATGGCTACACCTTC | CASSRLQAGDGYTF
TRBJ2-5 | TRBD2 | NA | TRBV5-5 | TGTGCCAGCAGCCTTTATGGCGGGGGACAAGAGACCCAGTACTTC | CASSLYGGGQETQYF
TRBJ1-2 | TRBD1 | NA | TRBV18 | TGTGCCAGCTCACCAGGGACAGGGTCTGGCTACACCTTC | CASSPGTGSGYTF
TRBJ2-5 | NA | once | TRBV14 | TGTGCCAGCAGCCAGAGGACTTGGGGAGAGACCCAGTACTTC | CASSQRTWGETQYF
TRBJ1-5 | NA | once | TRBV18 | TGTGCCAGCTCACCTCTCGTCTATTACAGGGACGGCAATCAGCCCCAGCATTTT | CASSPLVYYRDGNQPQHF
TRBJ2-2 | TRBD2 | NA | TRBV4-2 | TGTGCCAGCAGCCAAGACCCCGGACTAGCGGGAGCCGGGGAGCTGTTTTTT | CASSQDPGLAGAGELFF
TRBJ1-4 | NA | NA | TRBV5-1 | TGCGCCAGCAGTTACGTCGGGGAGAATGAAAAACTGTTTTTT | CASSYVGENEKLFF
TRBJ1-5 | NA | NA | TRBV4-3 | TGCGCCAGCAGCCAAGATCGGGGTCAGCCCCAGCATTTT | CASSQDRGQPQHF
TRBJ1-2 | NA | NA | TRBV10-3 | TGTGCCATCGGGGGGGCCGGAGCTAACTATGGCTACACCTTC | CAIGGAGANYGYTF
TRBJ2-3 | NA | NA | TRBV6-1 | TGTGCCAGCAGTGAATTGGCAGGGGCGATCACAGATACGCAGTATTTT | CASSELAGAITDTQYF
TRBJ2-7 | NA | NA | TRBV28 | TGTGCCAGCAGCCGAGGAGGGGTCAGCTCCTACGAGCAGTACTTC | CASSRGGVSSYEQYF
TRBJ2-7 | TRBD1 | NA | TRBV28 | TGTGCCACCTTACTACAGGGGGTACCCTCCTACGAGCAGTACTTC | CATLLQGVPSYEQYF
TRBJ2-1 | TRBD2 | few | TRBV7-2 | TGTGCCAGCAGCTCCACCCGGACTAGCGGGGGTCACAATGAGCAGTTCTTC | CASSSTRTSGGHNEQFF
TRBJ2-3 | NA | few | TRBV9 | TGTGCCAGCAGCGTAGGCGACACAGATACGCAGTATTTT | CASSVGDTDTQYF
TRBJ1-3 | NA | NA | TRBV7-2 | TGTGCCAGCAGCCCTTCTACCAGGCGCCGAGGAAACACCATATATTTT | CASSPSTRRRGNTIYF
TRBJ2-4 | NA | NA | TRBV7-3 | TGTGCCAGCAGCTTAAGTTGGGCCGGCAAAAACATTCAGTACTTC | CASSLSWAGKNIQYF
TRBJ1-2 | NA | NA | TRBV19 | TGTGCCAGTAACCAGGGGCCCTATGGCTACACCTTC | CASNQGPYGYTF
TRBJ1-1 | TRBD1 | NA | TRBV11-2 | TGTGCCAGCAGAGAAGGACAGGGCACTGAAGCTTTCTTT | CASREGQGTEAFF
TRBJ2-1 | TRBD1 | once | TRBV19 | TGTGCCAGTAGATGGACAGGGAGCAATGAGCAGTTCTTC | CASRWTGSNEQFF
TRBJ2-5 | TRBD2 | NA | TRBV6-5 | TGTGCCAGCTCTGTGACGGGGGGGCCAGAGACCCAGTACTTC | CASSVTGGPETQYF
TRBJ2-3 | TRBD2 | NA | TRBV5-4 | TGTGCCAGCAGTGGTAGCGGGCACAGGACGAGGGATACGCAGTATTTT | CASSGSGHRTRDTQYF
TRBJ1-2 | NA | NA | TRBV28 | TGTGCCAGCAGTTTCCCAGGGGCCCAAAACTATGGCTACACCTTC | CASSFPGAQNYGYTF
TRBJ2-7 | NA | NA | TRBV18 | TGTGCCAGCTCACCCGGGACAGCGGGCTACGAGCAGTACTTC | CASSPGTAGYEQYF
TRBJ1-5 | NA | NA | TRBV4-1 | TGCGCCAGCAGCCAAGAGGGGGCAGGGAATCAGCCCCAGCATTTT | CASSQEGAGNQPQHF
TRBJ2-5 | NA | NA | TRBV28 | TGTGCCAGCAGTTTCGGGGGAGAGACCCAGTACTTC | CASSFGGETQYF
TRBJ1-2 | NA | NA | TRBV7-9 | TGTGCCAGCAGCTCCACCCGCGCTAACTATGGCTACACCTTC | CASSSTRANYGYTF
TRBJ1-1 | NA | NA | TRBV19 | TGTGCCAGTAGTACCCGTGGACTCGGGGCTGAAGCTTTCTTT | CASSTRGLGAEAFF
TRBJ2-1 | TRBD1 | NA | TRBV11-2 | TGTGCCAGCAGCTTAGGCGGGACAGGGCGTCATGAGCAGTTCTTC | CASSLGGTGRHEQFF
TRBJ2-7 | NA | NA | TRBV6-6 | TGTGCCAGCAGTTATCCATTGTACGAGCAGTACTTC | CASSYPLYEQYF
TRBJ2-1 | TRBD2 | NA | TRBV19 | TGTGCCAGTAGTCTCCTAGCGGGCTCCTACAATGAGCAGTTCTTC | CASSLLAGSYNEQFF
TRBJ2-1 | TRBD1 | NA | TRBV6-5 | TGTGCCAGCAGCGGGGACAGGGGGGTCAATGAGCAGTTCTTC | CASSGDRGVNEQFF
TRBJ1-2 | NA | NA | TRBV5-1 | TGCGCCAGCAGCTTGGCCGAGGGAAGTGGTGGCTACACCTTC | CASSLAEGSGGYTF
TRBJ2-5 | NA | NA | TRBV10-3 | TGTGCCATCAGTCTAGGTGGGCAAGAGACCCAGTACTTC | CAISLGGQETQYF
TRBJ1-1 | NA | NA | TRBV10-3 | TGTGCCATCAGCATCGACAGGAACACTGAAGCTTTCTTT | CAISIDRNTEAFF
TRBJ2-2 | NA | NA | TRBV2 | TGTGCCAGCAGTGACAGGGCCACCGGGGAGCTGTTTTTT | CASSDRATGELFF
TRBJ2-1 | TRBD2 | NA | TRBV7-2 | TGTGCCAGCAGCTTAATTTCTGGGGAGGGTAGGAATGAGCAGTTCTTC | CASSLISGEGRNEQFF
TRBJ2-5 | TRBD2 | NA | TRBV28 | TGTGCCAGCAGTCGCGGACTAGCGGATAACCAAGAGACCCAGTACTTC | CASSRGLADNQETQYF
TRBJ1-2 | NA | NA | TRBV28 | TGTGCCAGCAGTTCCGGAACAGGGAACTATGGCTACACCTTC | CASSSGTGNYGYTF
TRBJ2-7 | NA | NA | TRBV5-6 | TGTGCCAGCAGCTGGGAGCCATCTCCAGAGAACTCCTACGAGCAGTACTTC | CASSWEPSPENSYEQYF
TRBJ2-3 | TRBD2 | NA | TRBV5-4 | TGTGCCAGCAGCCCGGTGGGACTAGCGGCAAAATCAGATACGCAGTATTTT | CASSPVGLAAKSDTQYF
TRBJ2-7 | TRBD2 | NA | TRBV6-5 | TGTGCCAGCAGTTACGGGACTAGTTCCTACGAGCAGTACTTC | CASSYGTSSYEQYF
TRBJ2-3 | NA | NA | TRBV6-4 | TGTGCCAGCAGTCCAGGGAGCACAGATACGCAGTATTTT | CASSPGSTDTQYF
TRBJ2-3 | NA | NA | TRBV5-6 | TGTGCCAGCAGCTATCGAGCGGACACAGATACGCAGTATTTT | CASSYRADTDTQYF
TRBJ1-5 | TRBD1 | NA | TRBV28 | TGTGCCAGCAGTAAACAGGGGGGAGGGTTTCAGCCCCAGCATTTT | CASSKQGGGFQPQHF
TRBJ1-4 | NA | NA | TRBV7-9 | TGTGCCAGCAGCTTTAGGGGTGAAAAACTGTTTTTT | CASSFRGEKLFF
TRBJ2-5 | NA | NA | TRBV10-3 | TGTGCCATCAGTGGGAGCCAAGAGACCCAGTACTTC | CAISGSQETQYF
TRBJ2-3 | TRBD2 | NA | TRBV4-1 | TGCGCCAGCAGCCCCCGACTAGCGGGGGGGCAGGGAGATACGCAGTATTTT | CASSPRLAGGQGDTQYF
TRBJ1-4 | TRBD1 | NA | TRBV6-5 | TGTGCCAGCAGGGGCCAGGGGGAGGTTGGACTGTTTTTT | CASRGQGEVGLFF
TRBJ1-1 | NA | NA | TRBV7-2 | TGTGCCAGCAGCTTTCAGGGGTTGAACACTGAAGCTTTCTTT | CASSFQGLNTEAFF
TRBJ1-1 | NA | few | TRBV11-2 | TGTGCCAGCAGCGCGTCAGGGGAAGGTTTCGCTGAAGCTTTCTTT | CASSASGEGFAEAFF
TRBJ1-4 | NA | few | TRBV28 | TGTGCCAGCAGTTTCCAGGGAGGAGGAGAAAAACTGTTTTTT | CASSFQGGGEKLFF
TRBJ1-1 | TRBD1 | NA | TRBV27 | TGTGCCAGCAGCAAACAGGGGTACACTGAAGCTTTCTTT | CASSKQGYTEAFF